Below are 22 T cell receptor beta chains sequenced from a single sample in a study of cytomegalovirus exposure and HLA in healthy donors. Researchers ran the PCR with 60 Vbeta and 13 Jbeta primers. TCRdb's table, derived via immunoSEQ multiplex PCR, lists solely in-frame clones and lacks some. The sample contains 95,000 to 150,000 clones, around four fifths of which appear only once. Sequencing was performed on PBMCs. The origin of the receptors is a man between 25 and 39 years old in good health and CMV-seropositive.

The V and J genes are TRBV28 and TRBJ1-2; 9 positions match TRBD1. This CDR3 is built from 15 residues. Germline loops: CDR1 MDHEN, CDR2 SYDVKM. The V segment lost 1 base and the J segment 4 bases; nucleotides outside the gene matches: 4. The CDR3 spells CASSLLDRGIYGYTF. The CDR3, as DNA: TGTGCCAGCAGTTTATTGGACAGGGGAATCTATGGCTACACCTTC.

V and J are TRBV18 and TRBJ1-1; 12 bases map to TRBD1. This CDR3 region has 14 residues. Germline V gene sequence: CDR1 KGHSH, CDR2 LQKENI. J lost 7 bases, V lost 3 bases, and 3 bases had no gene match. The CDR3 DNA reads TGTGCCAGCTCACCCGGGACAGGGGGCATTGAAGCTTTCTTT. It codes for CASSPGTGGIEAFF.

The chain has TRBV6-5 and TRBJ1-2; D gene uncertain. CDR3 size: 14 residues. The germline CDR1 and CDR2 sequences are MNHEY and SVGAGI. Between the trimmed V and J ends, which lost 6 bases and 3 bases, there was a span of 14 bases. The CDR3 protein is CASSLVGRDYGYTF. CDR3 coding DNA: TGTGCCAGCAGCCTAGTCGGTCGTGACTATGGCTACACCTTC.

J is TRBJ2-3 and V is TRBV4-2; 12 bases match TRBD2. Losses at the gene ends were 1 base for V and 4 bases for J; bases not matched to a gene: 3. CDR3 length: 16 amino acids. Germline-derived CDR1 and CDR2 are LGHNA and YNFKEQ. CDR3 protein: CASSQGTSGTSDTQYF. The CDR3 DNA sequence: TGTGCCAGCAGCCAAGGGACTAGCGGGACTTCAGATACGCAGTATTTT.

This chain links TRBV4-3 with TRBJ2-3; 9 bases line up with TRBD1. The CDR3 is 16 amino acids. J was trimmed by 8 bases and V by 0 bases; bases with no gene match: 9. Germline V CDR1 and CDR2: LGHNA, YSLEER. For the CDR3, the DNA is TGCGCCAGCAGCCAAGAAGGGTATAGGGACAGGGTTACGCAGTATTTT. It codes for CASSQEGYRDRVTQYF.

The chain joins TRBV27 to TRBJ2-7; possibly TRBD2 for D (6 bases). The CDR3 runs 13 residues. The V end lost 4 bases, the J end lost 4 bases, and 11 bases lay between the germline ends. Germline V gene data show CDR1 as MNHEY and CDR2 as SMNVEV (reference sequence). The CDR3 reads CASSWGDRYEQYF. The DNA of the CDR3 is TGTGCCAGCAGTTGGGGGGATAGGTACGAGCAGTACTTC.

This clone was observed a handful of times. J is TRBJ2-4 and V is TRBV28; TRBD2 matches at 7 bases. CDR3 length: 14 residues. V dropped 8 bases and J dropped 5; count of bases not matched to a gene: 9. Germline V lookup: CDR1 MDHEN, CDR2 SYDVKM. This chain's CDR3 is CASGMTSRQNIQYF. CDR3 bases: TGTGCCAGCGGAATGACTAGCAGACAAAACATTCAGTACTTC.

The genes are TRBV5-4 and TRBJ2-7; D remains unclear. Germline V gene sequence: CDR1 SGHNT, CDR2 YYREEE (reference sequence). The V and J ends lost 2 bases and 3 bases respectively, with 9 bases between them. The CDR3 length is 13 residues. CDR3 sequence reads: CASSFGQDYEQYF. DNA of the CDR3: TGTGCCAGCAGCTTTGGGCAGGACTACGAGCAGTACTTC.

This clone has only one observation. The chain has TRBV6-5 and TRBJ2-5; 8 bases are shared with TRBD2. The CDR3 consists of 14 residues. The ends lost 6 bases at V and 5 bases at J; junction bases unmatched: 8. The germline V gene has CDR1 MNHEY and CDR2 SVGAGI. The CDR3 protein is CASSQAGVGETQYF. The CDR3 nucleotides read TGTGCCAGCAGCCAAGCGGGAGTAGGGGAGACCCAGTACTTC.

The chain combines TRBV4-1 with TRBJ2-5; the D gene is possibly TRBD2 (6 bases). V lost 1 base, J lost 3 bases, and 12 bases lay in between. Germline V gene data show CDR1 as MGHRA and CDR2 as YSYEKL. The length of the CDR3 is 15 residues. The CDR3: CASSQVSSEKETQYF. For the CDR3, the DNA is TGCGCCAGCAGCCAAGTCTCTAGCGAAAAAGAGACCCAGTACTTC.

This clone was counted between two and nine times. J is TRBJ2-3 and V is TRBV7-2; D might be TRBD1 (6 bases). The V gene lost 1 base and the J gene lost 1 base, with 6 bases spanning the gap. Germline-derived CDR1 and CDR2 are SGHTA and FQGNSA. This CDR3 region has 14 residues. The CDR3, as DNA: TGTGCCAGCAGCTTAGACAGGGGCACAGATACGCAGTATTTT. The encoded protein is CASSLDRGTDTQYF.

V is TRBV6-6 and J is TRBJ2-1; no clear D gene. V shed 2 bases and J shed 9 bases, with 17 bases lying between them. The germline V gene has CDR1 MNHNY and CDR2 SVGAGI (reference sequence). The CDR3 is 15 residues long. The CDR3 region has the DNA TGTGCCAGCAGTTACGCCCTTGCCCTAGTAGGTGAGCAGTTCTTC. It codes for CASSYALALVGEQFF.

The rearrangement joins TRBV19 to TRBJ2-1; tentatively, D is TRBD1 (6 bases). V lost 1 base to trimming and J lost 6 bases, with 13 bases between them. Germline CDR1 reads LNHDA; CDR2 reads SQIVND (reference sequence). The CDR3 length is 15 residues. Written as DNA, the CDR3 is TGTGCCAGTAGTATAGCCCCCGGGACACCCAATGAGCAGTTCTTC. Its protein product is CASSIAPGTPNEQFF.

The V gene is TRBV30, the J gene TRBJ1-5; a weak D match, TRBD1 (5 bases). Trimming cost V 5 bases and J 7 bases, with 12 bases left between them. In germline, CDR1 is GTSNPN, CDR2 SVGIG (reference sequence). This CDR3 has 12 residues. CDR3 sequence (DNA): TGTGCCTGGTGCAACCAGGGACAGCCCCAGCATTTT. Translated, it gives CAWCNQGQPQHF.

A note on this clone: Other DNA sequences within the sample encode an identical CDR3. This chain connects TRBV5-1 to TRBJ1-4; TRBD1 might be the D (5 bases). Trimming removed 0 bases at V and 7 bases at J, with 10 bases between. CDR1 and CDR2 (germline): SGHRS, YFSETQ. The CDR3 has 14 amino acids. CDR3 residues: CASSLEGRGEKLFF. The CDR3 coding sequence is TGCGCCAGCAGCTTGGAAGGGAGGGGTGAAAAACTGTTTTTT.

The chain has TRBV4-2 and TRBJ2-5; D is unresolved. This CDR3 is built from 15 residues. Deletions cut 0 bases from V and 5 bases from J, with 13 bases between. From germline, CDR1 is LGHNA and CDR2 YNFKEQ. CDR3 sequence reads: CASSQDPLGWETQYF. In DNA, the CDR3 is TGTGCCAGCAGCCAAGACCCGCTAGGTTGGGAGACCCAGTACTTC.

The chain carries TRBV5-1 and TRBJ2-7; TRBD1 agrees at 9 bases. The CDR3 length is 14 residues. V dropped 4 bases and J dropped 3; count of bases not matched to a gene: 5. Germline assignment: CDR1 SGHRS and CDR2 YFSETQ. DNA of the CDR3: TGCGCCAGCAGCGCGGGACAGGGAGGCTACGAGCAGTACTTC. Translating it yields CASSAGQGGYEQYF. The full variable domain, completed using reference TRBV5-1 and TRBJ2-7, is KAGVTQTPRYLIKTRGQQVTLSCSPISGHRSVSWYQQTPGQGLQFLFEYFSETQRNKGNFPGRFSGRQFSNSRSEMNVSTLELGDSALYLCASSAGQGGYEQYFGPGTRLTVT.

V gene TRBV7-9 combines with J gene TRBJ2-7; D is undetermined. V was cut by 5 bases and J by 6 bases, with 11 bases left in between. This CDR3 is 12 amino acids long. Germline V gene data show CDR1 as SEHNR and CDR2 as FQNEAQ (reference sequence). The CDR3 sequence is CASSVPGREQYF. The CDR3 DNA sequence: TGTGCCAGCAGCGTCCCTGGGCGCGAGCAGTACTTC. The variable domain in full, completed from reference TRBV7-9 and TRBJ2-7, reads DTGVSQNPRHKITKRGQNVTFRCDPISEHNRLYWYRQTLGQGPEFLTYFQNEAQLEKSRLLSDRFSAERPKGSFSTLEIQRTEQGDSAMYLCASSVPGREQYFGPGTRLTVT.

The chain uses TRBV28 and TRBJ2-7; 7 bases match TRBD1. With V trimmed by 6 bases and J by 6 bases, 8 bases remained unmatched. CDR1 is MDHEN and CDR2 is SYDVKM in the germline V gene. CDR3 length: 13 residues. As DNA, the CDR3 is TGTGCCAGCAGCCCGACAGGGAAAGGCGAGCAGTACTTC. Translated: CASSPTGKGEQYF. The complete variable domain, with remaining parts taken from reference TRBV28 and TRBJ2-7, reads DVKVTQSSRYLVKRTGEKVFLECVQDMDHENMFWYRQDPGLGLRLIYFSYDVKMKEKGDIPEGYSVSREKKERFSLILESASTNQTSMYLCASSPTGKGEQYFGPGTRLTVT.

The chain couples TRBV4-1 to TRBJ2-2, with TRBD2 identical over 10 bases. Germline CDR1 reads MGHRA; CDR2 reads YSYEKL. This CDR3 has 16 amino acids. V trimming: 4 bases; J trimming: 4 bases; junction bases outside the gene matches: 6. The CDR3 bases are TGCGCCAGCAGCCTTCTAGCGGGAGTTCGCACCGGGGAGCTGTTTTTT. This codes for CASSLLAGVRTGELFF.

J is TRBJ1-2 and V is TRBV2; 8 nucleotides align to TRBD1. In germline, CDR1 is SNHLY, CDR2 FYNNEI. The CDR3 extends over 14 amino acids. The V gene end was trimmed by 2 bases and the J gene end by 7 bases; junction bases not matched to a gene: 6. CDR3 protein: CASSEKGTGLGYTF. The CDR3 DNA follows: TGTGCCAGCAGTGAAAAGGGGACAGGTCTTGGCTACACCTTC.

The gene calls are TRBV6-5 and TRBJ1-1; the D gene is possibly TRBD1 (6 bases). Trimming cost V 4 bases and J 0 bases, with 12 bases left between them. The CDR3 spans 15 residues. Germline V gene data show CDR1 as MNHEY and CDR2 as SVGAGI. CDR3 sequence: CASSLTGGLNTEAFF. The CDR3 nucleotides read TGTGCCAGCAGTTTAACGGGGGGGCTGAACACTGAAGCTTTCTTT.